Shown below are 23 T cell receptor beta chains from a single sample sequenced in a study of regulatory T cells in long-lasting Graves disease. Indicated time point: persistent/refractory GD, antithyroid drugs over 5 years with positive TRAb. Isolated PBMC RNA provided the starting material for the TCR library. Arm-PCR of CDR3 regions and iRepertoire HTBI primers were used to build TCR beta libraries. In TCRdb, the multiplex PCR reads were re-called with MiXCR into one record per CDR3 protein. The sample shows some 370,000 distinct CDR3 sequences, approximately 23% of them seen only once. Sequencing was performed on peripheral blood mononuclear cells (PBMCs), taken when the disease was refractory, from a patient treated with antithyroid drugs. The receptors shown here come from a woman between 35 and 50 years old with Graves disease.

There are a few counts of this clonotype. The chain links TRBV20-1 to TRBJ1-3; no clear D gene. The CDR3 runs 17 residues. The V gene's germline CDR1 is DFQATT and CDR2 SNEGSKA (reference sequence). Between the trimmed V and J ends, which lost 3 bases and 0 bases, there was a span of 18 bases. The CDR3 DNA is TGCAGTGCTAGGGGTGGCTTACAGCTCCACTCTGGAAACACCATATATTTT. This gives the protein CSARGGLQLHSGNTIYF.

This clonotype was picked up a small number of times. This chain uses TRBV28 with TRBJ2-2, with D unclear. Looked up from germline, CDR1 is MDHEN and CDR2 is SYDVKM. The V gene lost 9 bases and the J gene lost 6 bases, with 11 bases spanning the gap. The CDR3 runs 12 residues. The chain's CDR3 is CASRLEPGELFF. DNA of the CDR3: TGTGCCAGTAGGTTAGAGCCCGGGGAGCTGTTTTTT.

This clonotype was seen at least ten times. V usage is TRBV27 and J usage is TRBJ1-5, with TRBD1 identical over 7 bases. There are 14 residues in the CDR3. The V segment lost 8 bases and the J segment 7 bases; nucleotides outside the gene matches: 11. Looked up from germline, CDR1 is MNHEY and CDR2 is SMNVEV (reference sequence). The CDR3 coding sequence is TGTGCCAGCTGCAGGGGGGGCGCGGGCCAGCCCCAGCATTTT. This codes for CASCRGGAGQPQHF.

The chain has TRBV5-1 and TRBJ1-1, with D unresolved. Germline V gene lookup returns CDR1 SGHRS and CDR2 YFSETQ. This CDR3 has 13 amino acids. V was pared by 1 base and J by 0 bases, with 4 bases between. Here the CDR3 DNA reads TGCGCCAGCAGCTTGAGGGTGAACACTGAAGCTTTCTTT. Translated: CASSLRVNTEAFF.

The chain combines TRBV29-1 with TRBJ2-1, with D possibly matching TRBD2 (6 bases). Between the trimmed V and J ends, which lost 7 bases and 3 bases, there was a span of 16 bases. The CDR3 covers 14 residues. Germline loops: CDR1 SQVTM, CDR2 ANQGSEA. The CDR3 sequence: CSDQPLGGYNEQFF. CDR3 bases: TGCAGCGATCAGCCCCTCGGGGGCTACAATGAGCAGTTCTTC.

This clonotype was seen a handful of times. The chain combines TRBV5-6 with TRBJ2-6; no clear D. The CDR3 is 16 residues long. CDR1 and CDR2 from the germline V gene are SGHDT and YYEEEE. V lost 4 bases and J 3 bases, leaving 14 bases between the germline ends. The CDR3, as DNA: TGTGCCAGCAGCACTGTTTCGAGGCATGGGGCCAACGTCCTGACTTTC. Translating gives CASSTVSRHGANVLTF.

This clonotype has a handful of counts. This chain connects TRBV29-1 to TRBJ2-7; 9 nucleotides align to TRBD1. V was pared by 5 bases and J by 1 base, with 6 bases of the junction left unmatched. Germline CDR1 is SQVTM and CDR2 is ANQGSEA. This CDR3 has 14 amino acids. The CDR3 loop is CSVRRTGESYEQYF. CDR3 bases: TGCAGCGTTCGTCGGACAGGGGAATCCTACGAGCAGTACTTC.

This clonotype appeared many times. The junction does not match germline at one end; this may be a read error. The chain joins TRBV29-1 to TRBJ2-7; 9 positions match TRBD1. Germline lookup yields CDR1 SQVTM and CDR2 ANQGSEA. The CDR3 length is 12 residues. CDR3 nucleotides: TGCAGCGTGAACACAGGGGGCGAAGAGCCGTACTTC. This encodes CSVNTGGEEPYF.

A few counts support this clonotype. V and J are TRBV18 and TRBJ1-1; D is uncertain. V lost 3 bases, J lost 1 base, and 6 bases lay in between. CDR1 is KGHSH, CDR2 LQKENI, per germline. The CDR3 is 13 amino acids. This CDR3 is CASSPSENTEAFF. CDR3 coding DNA: TGTGCCAGCTCACCCTCAGAGAACACTGAAGCTTTCTTT. The complete variable domain, with remaining parts taken from reference TRBV18 and TRBJ1-1, reads NAGVMQNPRHLVRRRGQEARLRCSPMKGHSHVYWYRQLPEEGLKFMVYLQKENIIDESGMPKERFSAEFPKEGPSILRIQQVVRGDSAAYFCASSPSENTEAFFGQGTRLTVV.

This chain connects TRBV5-1 to TRBJ1-6, with D uncertain. The CDR3 consists of 15 residues. In germline, CDR1 is SGHRS, CDR2 YFSETQ. V was pared by 6 bases and J by 9 bases, with 19 bases between. This CDR3 is CASKAAELGGSPLHF. CDR3 sequence (DNA): TGCGCCAGCAAAGCGGCGGAGCTGGGTGGTTCACCCCTCCACTTT.

This clonotype was recorded at least ten times. The chain recombines TRBV28 with TRBJ2-7; D gene unclear. V shed 3 bases and J shed 3 bases, with 12 bases lying between them. Germline V gene lookup returns CDR1 MDHEN and CDR2 SYDVKM. This CDR3 comprises 14 residues. CDR3 sequence reads: CASSFVRRSYEQYF. DNA of the CDR3: TGTGCCAGCAGTTTCGTCCGAAGAAGCTACGAGCAGTACTTC.

This chain uses TRBV6-5 with TRBJ1-2; D uncertain. The CDR3 runs to 13 residues. Germline loops: CDR1 MNHEY, CDR2 SVGAGI. Trimming pared 0 bases from V and 6 bases from J, leaving 8 bases between. The CDR3 coding sequence is TGTGCCAGCAGTTACTCGAGCCAGAATGGCTACACCTTC. Its translation is CASSYSSQNGYTF.

The J gene is TRBJ2-7, the V gene TRBV5-1, with 12 bases fitting TRBD2. Germline V gene sequence: CDR1 SGHRS, CDR2 YFSETQ. J was trimmed by 2 bases and V by 5 bases; bases with no gene match: 8. The CDR3 runs 16 residues. The CDR3 nucleotides are TGCGCCAGCAGACTAGGGACTAGCGGGCCCCCCTACGAGCAGTACTTC. Encoded protein: CASRLGTSGPPYEQYF. Looking up the rest from reference TRBV5-1 and TRBJ2-7 gives the full variable domain: KAGVTQTPRYLIKTRGQQVTLSCSPISGHRSVSWYQQTPGQGLQFLFEYFSETQRNKGNFPGRFSGRQFSNSRSEMNVSTLELGDSALYLCASRLGTSGPPYEQYFGPGTRLTVT.

The chain couples TRBV5-1 to TRBJ2-5; the match to TRBD2 covers 10 bases. The CDR3 runs to 15 residues. After removal of 4 bases from V and 2 bases from J, the junction contained 5 bases not matched to a gene. Germline-derived CDR1 and CDR2 are SGHRS and YFSETQ. In DNA form, the CDR3 reads TGCGCCAGCAGCCCCCAGACTAGCGGGCAAGAGACCCAGTACTTC. Its protein is CASSPQTSGQETQYF.

The CDR3 DNA is TGTGCCAGCTCACCATCCCCAGATACGCAGTATTTT. This translates into CASSPSPDTQYF. J is TRBJ2-3 and V is TRBV18; D unresolved. In germline, CDR1 is KGHSH, CDR2 LQKENI. V dropped 2 bases and J dropped 4 bases, with 4 bases sitting between them. This CDR3 is built from 12 residues. Full variable domain (remainder filled in from reference TRBV18 and TRBJ2-3): NAGVMQNPRHLVRRRGQEARLRCSPMKGHSHVYWYRQLPEEGLKFMVYLQKENIIDESGMPKERFSAEFPKEGPSILRIQQVVRGDSAAYFCASSPSPDTQYFGPGTRLTVL.

This clonotype was detected many times. The gene calls are TRBV10-3 and TRBJ2-5, with 9 bases matching TRBD2. V gave up 3 bases and J gave up 2 bases; unmatched junction bases: 4. Germline V gene sequence: CDR1 ENHRY, CDR2 SYGVKD. The length of the CDR3 is 15 residues. In DNA, the CDR3 is TGTGCCATCAGTGATCCCCTAGCGGGACAAGAGACCCAGTACTTC. Translation: CAISDPLAGQETQYF.

This chain uses TRBV5-6 with TRBJ2-5; maybe TRBD2 (5 bases). With 6 bases removed from V and 4 bases from J, the gap between germline ends came to 19 bases. The V gene's germline CDR1 is SGHDT and CDR2 YYEEEE. CDR3 size: 15 residues. The CDR3 nucleotides read TGTGCCAGCAACCCAGGCGGGTATACCCCAGAGACCCAGTACTTC. This gives the protein CASNPGGYTPETQYF.

The chain has TRBV7-9 and TRBJ1-1, with 8 bases matching TRBD1. The CDR3 spans 15 residues. Germline trimming cut 4 bases from V and 1 base from J; bases unmatched to any gene: 5. Germline V lookup: CDR1 SEHNR, CDR2 FQNEAQ (reference sequence). CDR3: CASSYRTGRNTEAFF. The CDR3, as DNA: TGTGCCAGCAGCTACCGGACAGGGAGGAACACTGAAGCTTTCTTT. Filled out from reference TRBV7-9 and TRBJ1-1, the complete variable domain reads DTGVSQNPRHKITKRGQNVTFRCDPISEHNRLYWYRQTLGQGPEFLTYFQNEAQLEKSRLLSDRFSAERPKGSFSTLEIQRTEQGDSAMYLCASSYRTGRNTEAFFGQGTRLTVV.

With respect to this clonotype: A much larger clone lies one base from this, so it may be a read error. The V gene is TRBV11-2, the J gene TRBJ2-5, with D tentatively TRBD1 or TRBD2 (6 bases each). CDR3 length: 18 amino acids. Germline V lookup: CDR1 SGHAT, CDR2 FQNNGV. The DNA of the CDR3 is TGTGCCAGCAGCTTCCGCCGGGGGACACTATCAATCCAAGAGACCCATTACTTC. Protein: CASSFRRGTLSIQETHYF.

The chain uses TRBV12-3 or TRBV12-4 and TRBJ1-3, with D maybe TRBD1 (5 bases). This CDR3 has 15 amino acids. Trimming shortened V by 5 bases and J by 1 base, and 12 bases separated the two germline ends. The CDR3 coding sequence is TGTGCCAGCAGTCCCTTCAGGGTTTCTGGAAACACCATATATTTT. Encoded protein: CASSPFRVSGNTIYF.

This clonotype was detected only a few times. The rearrangement links TRBV20-1 to TRBJ2-7; 7 bases agree with TRBD1. CDR3 length: 15 amino acids. The J segment lost 3 bases and the V segment lost 0 bases, leaving 8 bases of the junction unmatched. The germline V gene has CDR1 DFQATT and CDR2 SNEGSKA (reference sequence). CDR3 nucleotides: TGCAGTGCTAGAGACCGAAGACAGGGTTACTACGAGCAGTACTTC. The encoded protein is CSARDRRQGYYEQYF.

This chain links TRBV19 with TRBJ2-5; 7 bases agree with TRBD2. Germline CDR1 LNHDA, CDR2 SQIVND (reference sequence). The CDR3 is 15 amino acids. J gave up 5 bases and V 3 bases, and 9 bases lay outside the gene matches. The CDR3 protein is CASSIGGRAVETQYF. The DNA of the CDR3 is TGTGCCAGTAGTATTGGAGGGAGGGCCGTGGAGACCCAGTACTTC.

The V gene is TRBV6-1, the J gene TRBJ2-1; D possibly corresponds to TRBD2 (5 bases). CDR3 length: 15 amino acids. Trimming cost V 8 bases and J 7 bases, with 21 bases left between them. Germline V gene sequence: CDR1 MNHNS, CDR2 SASEGT. The CDR3 reads CASGSRRDDVNEQFF. CDR3 nucleotide sequence: TGTGCCAGCGGGTCGAGACGGGATGATGTTAATGAGCAGTTCTTC.